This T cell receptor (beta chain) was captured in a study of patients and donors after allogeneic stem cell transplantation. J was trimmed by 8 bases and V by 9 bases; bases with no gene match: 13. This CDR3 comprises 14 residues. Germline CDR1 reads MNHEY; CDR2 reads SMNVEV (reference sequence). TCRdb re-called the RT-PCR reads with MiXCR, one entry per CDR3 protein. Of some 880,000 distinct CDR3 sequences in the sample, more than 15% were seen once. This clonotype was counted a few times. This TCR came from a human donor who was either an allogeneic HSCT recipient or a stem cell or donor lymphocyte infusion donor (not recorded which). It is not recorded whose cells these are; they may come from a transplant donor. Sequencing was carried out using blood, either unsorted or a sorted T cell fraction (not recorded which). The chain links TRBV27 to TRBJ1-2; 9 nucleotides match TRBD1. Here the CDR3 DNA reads TGTGCCAGTTCCGCTACAGGGGGCCCGCGCGGCTACACCTTC. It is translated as CASSATGGPRGYTF.